This is a list of T cell receptor beta chains from one sample in a study of cytomegalovirus exposure and HLA in healthy donors. The method was immunoSEQ multiplex PCR; TCRdb's version includes in-frame clones alone and lacks a portion of them. The table records some 120,000 clones, around 77% of them present only once. The specimen was PBMCs. These receptors all stem from a man aged 40-49 years in good health and CMV-seropositive. Both conserved end residues are part of each CDR3. Fields, in order: D gene, clone size, J gene, V gene, CDR3 DNA, CDR3 protein. D genes are given only for firm matches. Size values are once, few and many counts, or a class for expanded clones, and some rows have none.

d_gene: -
abundance: -
j_gene: TRBJ1-1
v_gene: TRBV25-1
CDR3nt: TGTGCCAGCAGTGAACGGGGGGCAGGTATGAACACTGAAGCTTTCTTT
CDR3aa: CASSERGAGMNTEAFF

d_gene: TRBD1
abundance: -
j_gene: TRBJ1-6
v_gene: TRBV28
CDR3nt: TGTGCCAGCAGTTCCCCGGACCGACAGGGGAACTCCTATAATTCACCCCTCCACTTT
CDR3aa: CASSSPDRQGNSYNSPLHF

d_gene: TRBD1
abundance: -
j_gene: TRBJ1-5
v_gene: TRBV4-3
CDR3nt: TGCGCCAGCAGCCAGGACAGGGGGGGAGGGAATCAGCCCCAGCATTTT
CDR3aa: CASSQDRGGGNQPQHF

d_gene: TRBD1
abundance: -
j_gene: TRBJ1-6
v_gene: TRBV30
CDR3nt: TGTGCCTGGAGTGCAAAAGGGACAGGGCTGGGTTCACCCCTCCACTTT
CDR3aa: CAWSAKGTGLGSPLHF

d_gene: -
abundance: -
j_gene: TRBJ1-2
v_gene: TRBV9
CDR3nt: TGTGCCAGCAGCCAGGGCGGAAGTCCCCAGTTGGGGGGCTACACCTTC
CDR3aa: CASSQGGSPQLGGYTF

d_gene: TRBD1
abundance: -
j_gene: TRBJ2-7
v_gene: TRBV19
CDR3nt: TGTGCCAGTAGTCGGGGACAGGGTTTCTACGAGCAGTACTTC
CDR3aa: CASSRGQGFYEQYF

d_gene: TRBD1
abundance: -
j_gene: TRBJ1-1
v_gene: TRBV20-1
CDR3nt: TGCAGTGCTAGAGTGGGACAGGAAGCTTTCTTT
CDR3aa: CSARVGQEAFF

d_gene: -
abundance: once
j_gene: TRBJ1-6
v_gene: TRBV6-4
CDR3nt: TGTGCCAGCAGTGAGGCGCAGGGCATCTTCTCCTATAATTCACCCCTCCACTTT
CDR3aa: CASSEAQGIFSYNSPLHF

d_gene: -
abundance: -
j_gene: TRBJ2-5
v_gene: TRBV4-2
CDR3nt: TGTGCCAGCAGCCAAGACGGTTCGGGGGAAGAGACCCAGTACTTC
CDR3aa: CASSQDGSGEETQYF

d_gene: -
abundance: -
j_gene: TRBJ2-7
v_gene: TRBV18
CDR3nt: TGTGCCAGCTCACCGGCTGTTGGAGACTACGAGCAGTACTTC
CDR3aa: CASSPAVGDYEQYF

d_gene: TRBD1
abundance: once
j_gene: TRBJ2-7
v_gene: TRBV5-1
CDR3nt: TGCGCCAGCAGCTTAGGGGACAGTCTATCCTACGAGCAGTACTTC
CDR3aa: CASSLGDSLSYEQYF

d_gene: TRBD2
abundance: -
j_gene: TRBJ2-5
v_gene: TRBV7-2
CDR3nt: TGTGCCAGCAGCTTAGGGGGAGGGGAGACCCAGTACTTC
CDR3aa: CASSLGGGETQYF

d_gene: TRBD2
abundance: -
j_gene: TRBJ2-7
v_gene: TRBV5-4
CDR3nt: TGTGCCAGCAGCCTTTGGACTAGCGGGGGGCCCCCGCAGTACTTC
CDR3aa: CASSLWTSGGPPQYF

d_gene: TRBD2
abundance: -
j_gene: TRBJ2-2
v_gene: TRBV6-6
CDR3nt: TGTGCCAGCAGTTACTCCGCGGGGGGGCGGACCGGGGAGCTGTTTTTT
CDR3aa: CASSYSAGGRTGELFF

d_gene: -
abundance: -
j_gene: TRBJ2-3
v_gene: TRBV6-6
CDR3nt: TGTGCCAGCAGAGACGGACAGTCTAGCACAGATACGCAGTATTTT
CDR3aa: CASRDGQSSTDTQYF

d_gene: TRBD1
abundance: few
j_gene: TRBJ1-3
v_gene: TRBV18
CDR3nt: TGTGCCAGCTCGCCGGACAGGGGCCCTGGAAACACCATATATTTT
CDR3aa: CASSPDRGPGNTIYF

d_gene: -
abundance: few
j_gene: TRBJ1-2
v_gene: TRBV7-8
CDR3nt: TGTGCCAGCAGCCCCAGGACAGTCGGGGGCTACACCTTC
CDR3aa: CASSPRTVGGYTF

d_gene: -
abundance: -
j_gene: TRBJ1-3
v_gene: TRBV18
CDR3nt: TGTGCCAGCCCACCACGAGAGCTCTCTGGAAACACCATATATTTT
CDR3aa: CASPPRELSGNTIYF

d_gene: -
abundance: few
j_gene: TRBJ1-2
v_gene: TRBV19
CDR3nt: TGTGCCAGTATTTTTAGCGGGACGGACTATGGCTACACCTTC
CDR3aa: CASIFSGTDYGYTF

d_gene: -
abundance: -
j_gene: TRBJ1-1
v_gene: TRBV7-2
CDR3nt: TGTGCCAGCAGCTTAGAGCAGAACACTGAAGCTTTCTTT
CDR3aa: CASSLEQNTEAFF

d_gene: -
abundance: -
j_gene: TRBJ1-1
v_gene: TRBV13
CDR3nt: TGTGCCACCTGTGAGGGGGGGCGGGGCACTGAAGCTTTCTTT
CDR3aa: CATCEGGRGTEAFF

d_gene: -
abundance: -
j_gene: TRBJ2-7
v_gene: TRBV4-1
CDR3nt: TGCGCCAGCAGCCAGGGCAGCTACGAGCAGTACTTC
CDR3aa: CASSQGSYEQYF

d_gene: -
abundance: -
j_gene: TRBJ1-5
v_gene: TRBV30
CDR3nt: TGTGCCTGGAGACCTAACCCAGCGGGCAATCAGCCCCAGCATTTT
CDR3aa: CAWRPNPAGNQPQHF

d_gene: -
abundance: -
j_gene: TRBJ1-2
v_gene: TRBV29-1
CDR3nt: TGCAGCGTTGATGTCGCAGCTAACTATGGCTACACCTTC
CDR3aa: CSVDVAANYGYTF

d_gene: TRBD1
abundance: -
j_gene: TRBJ2-5
v_gene: TRBV6-4
CDR3nt: TGTGCCAGCAGTGCCGAACAGGGGAACAGGGAGACCCAGTACTTC
CDR3aa: CASSAEQGNRETQYF

d_gene: -
abundance: -
j_gene: TRBJ1-3
v_gene: TRBV5-5
CDR3nt: TGTGCCAGCAGCTTGTTTGACTCCTTGAGCTCTGGAAACACCATATATTTT
CDR3aa: CASSLFDSLSSGNTIYF

d_gene: TRBD1
abundance: -
j_gene: TRBJ2-5
v_gene: TRBV10-3
CDR3nt: TGTGCCATCAGTGCCCCGGGACAGGGGGTGGAGACCCAGTACTTC
CDR3aa: CAISAPGQGVETQYF

d_gene: -
abundance: -
j_gene: TRBJ2-7
v_gene: TRBV18
CDR3nt: TGCGCCAGCTCACCGAACACAGGGAGAGAGCAGTACTTC
CDR3aa: CASSPNTGREQYF

d_gene: -
abundance: few
j_gene: TRBJ2-5
v_gene: TRBV10-3
CDR3nt: TGTGCCATCAGTGAGTCGTTAGGGGGAGAGACCCAGTACTTC
CDR3aa: CAISESLGGETQYF

d_gene: TRBD1
abundance: -
j_gene: TRBJ2-3
v_gene: TRBV27
CDR3nt: TGTGCCAGCAGTCTGGGACAGGGCGTCGATACGCAGTATTTT
CDR3aa: CASSLGQGVDTQYF

d_gene: -
abundance: once
j_gene: TRBJ1-1
v_gene: TRBV29-1
CDR3nt: TGCAGCGTTGAAGGCACCCCCGGGGGGGAAGCTTTCTTT
CDR3aa: CSVEGTPGGEAFF

d_gene: TRBD1
abundance: -
j_gene: TRBJ1-4
v_gene: TRBV6-5
CDR3nt: TGTGCCAGCAGTCGAAACAGGGGTCCTAATGAAAAACTGTTTTTT
CDR3aa: CASSRNRGPNEKLFF

d_gene: TRBD1
abundance: -
j_gene: TRBJ1-4
v_gene: TRBV27
CDR3nt: TGTGCCAGCAGAACGGGACAGGCCCATGAAAAACTGTTTTTT
CDR3aa: CASRTGQAHEKLFF

d_gene: -
abundance: -
j_gene: TRBJ1-5
v_gene: TRBV27
CDR3nt: TGTGCCAGCAGGCCAGCAGGGAGCAATCAGCCCCAGCATTTT
CDR3aa: CASRPAGSNQPQHF

d_gene: -
abundance: -
j_gene: TRBJ1-6
v_gene: TRBV6-4
CDR3nt: TGTGCCAGCAGTGACTCGACAAATTCACCCCTCCACTTT
CDR3aa: CASSDSTNSPLHF

d_gene: -
abundance: -
j_gene: TRBJ2-7
v_gene: TRBV19
CDR3nt: TGTGCCAGTAGTATAGTTAGCCAAACCTACGAGCAGTACTTC
CDR3aa: CASSIVSQTYEQYF

d_gene: TRBD1
abundance: -
j_gene: TRBJ1-2
v_gene: TRBV10-3
CDR3nt: TGTGCCATCAGTCATGGACAGGGCGAAAGGGGGGGCTACACCTTC
CDR3aa: CAISHGQGERGGYTF

d_gene: -
abundance: -
j_gene: TRBJ2-1
v_gene: TRBV5-6
CDR3nt: TGTGCCAGCAGCTTGCAGGGACTGACGAACAATGAGCAGTTCTTC
CDR3aa: CASSLQGLTNNEQFF

d_gene: -
abundance: -
j_gene: TRBJ2-7
v_gene: TRBV7-3
CDR3nt: TGTGCCAGCAGCTTACGCCGCACTGGAGGGGTGGACGAGCAGTACTTC
CDR3aa: CASSLRRTGGVDEQYF

d_gene: -
abundance: -
j_gene: TRBJ2-5
v_gene: TRBV4-2
CDR3nt: TGTGCCAGCAGCCAAACGGGGCTGGGGGCAGTGACCCAGTACTTC
CDR3aa: CASSQTGLGAVTQYF

d_gene: -
abundance: -
j_gene: TRBJ2-6
v_gene: TRBV18
CDR3nt: TGTGCCACCCTAAAGGGGAACTCTGGGGCCAACGTCCTGACTTTC
CDR3aa: CATLKGNSGANVLTF

d_gene: TRBD1
abundance: -
j_gene: TRBJ1-6
v_gene: TRBV7-3
CDR3nt: TGTGCCAGCAGCAAAGACAGGGGAAATTCACCCCTCCACTTT
CDR3aa: CASSKDRGNSPLHF

d_gene: TRBD1
abundance: -
j_gene: TRBJ2-7
v_gene: TRBV27
CDR3nt: TGTGCCAGCAGCCTCCGAGCTGGACAGGTATCCTACGAGCAGTACTTC
CDR3aa: CASSLRAGQVSYEQYF

d_gene: TRBD1
abundance: -
j_gene: TRBJ1-3
v_gene: TRBV29-1
CDR3nt: TGCAGCGTGGCTACCGGGACAGGGACCGGCGACACCATATATTTT
CDR3aa: CSVATGTGTGDTIYF

d_gene: TRBD1
abundance: -
j_gene: TRBJ2-2
v_gene: TRBV7-2
CDR3nt: TGTGCCAGCAGCCGGGGACAGACAACGAACACCGGGGAGCTGTTTTTT
CDR3aa: CASSRGQTTNTGELFF

d_gene: -
abundance: -
j_gene: TRBJ2-7
v_gene: TRBV7-9
CDR3nt: TGTGCCACCTCACAAAGGGGGAACTACGAGCAGTACTTC
CDR3aa: CATSQRGNYEQYF